The 20 T cell receptor beta chains presented below share a single source sample, sequenced in a study. TCRdb itself ran the 5' RACE reads through MiXCR, one entry per CDR3 protein. Of 40,000 to 65,000 distinct CDR3 sequences listed, around 24% are singletons. Sequenced: tumor-infiltrating naive CD4+ T cells sorted from the breast tumor. Specified subset: naive CD4+ T cells, CD4+CD45RA+CD25-. These TCRs come from a female donor with breast cancer.

This clonotype was found a few times. The rearrangement links TRBV7-9 to TRBJ1-4, with D hard to call. V was pared by 0 bases and J by 8 bases, with 7 bases between. The CDR3 is 13 amino acids. Germline V CDR1 and CDR2: SEHNR, FQNEAQ (reference sequence). CDR3 sequence: CASSLADGEKLFF. CDR3 nucleotide sequence: TGTGCCAGCAGCTTAGCTGACGGCGAAAAACTGTTTTTT.

The chain recombines TRBV4-2 with TRBJ2-1, with TRBD2 as a possible D gene (5 bases). CDR3 length: 17 residues. The V end lost 0 bases, the J end lost 4 bases, and 16 bases lay between the germline ends. Germline V CDR1 and CDR2: LGHNA, YNFKEQ. For the CDR3, the DNA is TGTGCCAGCAGCCAAGATGTAGCGACCGCCCTATACAATGAGCAGTTCTTC. Amino acid sequence: CASSQDVATALYNEQFF.

The V call is TRBV7-2, the J call TRBJ2-4; a possible D gene is TRBD1 (5 bases). Germline lookup yields CDR1 SGHTA and CDR2 FQGNSA. The CDR3 consists of 14 residues. Deletions cut 1 base from V and 9 bases from J, with 13 bases between. CDR3 DNA: TGTGCCAGCAGCTTAGGCCAGGGTGTAGGCATTCAGTACTTC. Protein: CASSLGQGVGIQYF.

The chain combines TRBV7-9 with TRBJ2-7, with D possibly being TRBD2 (7 bases). Trimming took off 5 bases at V and 0 bases at J, with 17 bases between the two ends. This CDR3 spans 16 amino acids. Germline CDR1 reads SEHNR; CDR2 reads FQNEAQ (reference sequence). CDR3 loop: CASSRSGTTFSYEQYF. CDR3 bases: TGTGCCAGCAGCAGGAGCGGGACAACCTTCTCCTACGAGCAGTACTTC.

In regard to this clonotype: An end of the junction differs from the germline gene, which may be a read error. The chain employs TRBV28 and TRBJ2-6, with D possibly matching TRBD2 (6 bases). The CDR3 length is 17 residues. The V gene's germline CDR1 is MDHEN and CDR2 SYDVKM. In DNA, the CDR3 is TGTGCCAGCTGTTTAAATATAGGAGGGGCTGGGGCCAACGTCCTGACTTTC. It translates to CASCLNIGGAGANVLTF.

The gene calls are TRBV11-3 and TRBJ2-7; D is possibly TRBD2 (6 bases). The CDR3 sequence is 16 residues long. Trimming stripped 5 bases from V and 7 bases from J, with 24 bases between. Germline CDR1 and CDR2: SGHNT and YENEEA. CDR3 protein: CASSPGSGTRGEEQYF. The CDR3 bases are TGTGCCAGCAGCCCAGGGTCCGGGACTCGTGGTGAAGAGCAGTACTTC. The full variable domain, rest sourced from reference TRBV11-3 and TRBJ2-7, is EAGVVQSPRYKIIEKKQPVAFWCNPISGHNTLYWYLQNLGQGPELLIRYENEEAVDDSQLPKDRFSAERLKGVDSTLKIQPAELGDSAVYLCASSPGSGTRGEEQYFGPGTRLTVT.

Only a few counts were recorded for this clonotype. The chain joins TRBV6-1 to TRBJ2-3, with 7 bases that match TRBD2. This CDR3 is built from 14 residues. The ends lost 3 bases at V and 2 bases at J; junction bases unmatched: 2. Germline-derived CDR1 and CDR2 are MNHNS and SASEGT. CDR3 amino acids: CASSETSHTDTQYF. In DNA form, the CDR3 reads TGTGCCAGCAGTGAGACTAGCCACACAGATACGCAGTATTTT.

This clonotype has ten or more counts. The chain links TRBV7-6 to TRBJ1-1; 7 bases line up with TRBD1. The germline V gene has CDR1 SGHVS and CDR2 FNYEAQ. V dropped 4 bases and J dropped 4; count of bases not matched to a gene: 3. The CDR3 extends over 13 amino acids. The DNA for the CDR3 is TGTGCCAGCAGCTCCCCAGGGGGCACTGAAGCTTTCTTT. Amino acids: CASSSPGGTEAFF.

The chain recombines TRBV7-9 with TRBJ1-2; no clear D. Looked up from germline, CDR1 is SEHNR and CDR2 is FQNEAQ (reference sequence). CDR3 length: 11 residues. Trimming took off 8 bases at V and 2 bases at J, with 6 bases between the two ends. CDR3 sequence (DNA): TGTGCCAGCGAGGCAAACTATGGCTACACCTTC. Amino acids: CASEANYGYTF.

The chain carries TRBV10-1 and TRBJ1-6, with a tentative D call TRBD1 (5 bases). The V gene lost 5 bases and the J gene lost 8 bases, with 10 bases spanning the gap. From germline, CDR1 is WNHNN and CDR2 SYGVQD (reference sequence). This CDR3 is built from 13 residues. The CDR3 bases are TGCGCCAGCAGTAAGGAAGGGGATTCACCCCTCCACTTT. It translates to CASSKEGDSPLHF.

The chain carries TRBV20-1 and TRBJ1-2, with a possible D match to TRBD1 (6 bases). Germline V gene sequence: CDR1 DFQATT, CDR2 SNEGSKA (reference sequence). V gave up 5 bases and J gave up 0 bases, with 22 bases separating them. The CDR3 is 17 amino acids. This CDR3 reads CSAEFRDTPRANYGYTF. DNA for the CDR3: TGCAGTGCTGAGTTCCGGGACACCCCACGGGCTAACTATGGCTACACCTTC.

This clonotype was recorded a few times. This rearrangement joins TRBV20-1 to TRBJ2-2; no reliable D call. This CDR3 spans 15 amino acids. Trimming stripped 6 bases from V and 1 base from J, with 15 bases between. Germline V lookup: CDR1 DFQATT, CDR2 SNEGSKA (reference sequence). The CDR3 region is CSAHPGLRNTGELFF. The CDR3 DNA sequence: TGCAGTGCGCACCCGGGTCTTAGGAACACCGGGGAGCTGTTTTTT.

Regarding this clonotype: Possible read error: a much larger clone is one base away. V is TRBV7-2 and J is TRBJ2-6; D may match TRBD1 or TRBD2 (5 bases each). Per germline, CDR1 SGHTA and CDR2 FQGNSA. V was pared by 1 base and J by 1 base, with 8 bases between. This CDR3 spans 16 amino acids. The CDR3 DNA reads as TGTGCCAGCAGCTTAGGTGGGGGATCTGGGGCCAACGTCCTGACTTTC. Translation gives CASSLGGGSGANVLTF.

The CDR3 region is CSVTGGISSYEQYF. The DNA of the CDR3 is TGCAGCGTCACAGGGGGGATCTCCTCCTACGAGCAGTACTTC. The gene calls are TRBV29-1 and TRBJ2-7; 8 bases are shared with TRBD1. Trimming removed 6 bases from V and 0 bases from J; junction bases left unmatched: 7. The CDR3 totals 14 residues. Germline V gene lookup returns CDR1 SQVTM and CDR2 ANQGSEA.

The V call is TRBV7-3, the J call TRBJ2-3; D may match TRBD1 or TRBD2 (5 bases each). CDR3 length: 14 residues. V dropped 5 bases and J dropped 1 base, with 10 bases sitting between them. Per the germline V gene, CDR1 is SGHTA and CDR2 is FQGTGA. The CDR3, as DNA: TGTGCCAGCAGCCCCCGGGACGGCACAGATACGCAGTATTTT. It yields the protein CASSPRDGTDTQYF. Variable domain in full (rest from reference TRBV7-3 and TRBJ2-3): GAGVSQTPSNKVTEKGKYVELRCDPISGHTALYWYRQSLGQGPEFLIYFQGTGAADDSGLPNDRFFAVRPEGSVSTLKIQRTERGDSAVYLCASSPRDGTDTQYFGPGTRLTVL.

V usage is TRBV18 and J usage is TRBJ2-7; a possible D gene is TRBD2 (5 bases). The CDR3 is made up of 13 amino acids. Germline V gene sequence: CDR1 KGHSH, CDR2 LQKENI. Trimming shortened V by 2 bases and J by 2 bases, and 7 bases separated the two germline ends. CDR3 DNA sequence: TGTGCCAGCTCACCAAGGAGGACCTACGAGCAGTACTTC. Translated, it gives CASSPRRTYEQYF. Variable domain in full (rest from reference TRBV18 and TRBJ2-7): NAGVMQNPRHLVRRRGQEARLRCSPMKGHSHVYWYRQLPEEGLKFMVYLQKENIIDESGMPKERFSAEFPKEGPSILRIQQVVRGDSAAYFCASSPRRTYEQYFGPGTRLTVT.

The rearrangement links TRBV30 to TRBJ1-4; maybe TRBD1 (6 bases). The CDR3 runs to 13 residues. The germline V and J ends were trimmed by 0 bases and 11 bases, with 13 bases remaining between them. Germline CDR1 is GTSNPN and CDR2 is SVGIG (reference sequence). The CDR3 sequence is CAWSVQGLGKLFF. The CDR3 coding sequence is TGTGCCTGGAGTGTACAGGGCTTGGGGAAACTGTTTTTT.

This clonotype was seen only a few times. CDR3: CASSPEGTSPYEQYF. In DNA, the CDR3 is TGCGCCAGCAGCCCAGAGGGCACTAGCCCCTACGAGCAGTACTTC. This chain links TRBV5-1 with TRBJ2-7, with D perhaps matching TRBD2 (6 bases). Trimming removed 4 bases at V and 2 bases at J, with 16 bases between. The germline gives CDR1 SGHRS, CDR2 YFSETQ. The CDR3 length is 15 residues.

V and J are TRBV7-2 and TRBJ1-1; D may be TRBD1 (5 bases). In germline, CDR1 is SGHTA, CDR2 FQGNSA. V lost 6 bases and J 1 base, leaving 15 bases between the germline ends. CDR3 length: 15 amino acids. This CDR3 is CASRYSTAPNTEAFF. Here the CDR3 DNA reads TGTGCCAGCAGATATTCGACAGCGCCGAACACTGAAGCTTTCTTT.

This clonotype occurred a few times. This chain connects TRBV5-6 to TRBJ1-1; perhaps TRBD1 as D (6 bases). V was pared by 2 bases and J by 2 bases, with 16 bases between. This CDR3 has 16 amino acids. Germline lookup yields CDR1 SGHDT and CDR2 YYEEEE. CDR3 DNA: TGTGCCAGCAGCTTATCCCCTCAGGGGATCAACACTGAAGCTTTCTTT. Its translation: CASSLSPQGINTEAFF. The whole variable domain, remainder taken from reference TRBV5-6 and TRBJ1-1, is DAGVTQSPTHLIKTRGQQVTLRCSPKSGHDTVSWYQQALGQGPQFIFQYYEEEERQRGNFPDRFSGHQFPNYSSELNVNALLLGDSALYLCASSLSPQGINTEAFFGQGTRLTVV.